This T cell receptor beta chain is drawn from a study of molecular identifiers for immune sequencing clone quantification. Study outcomes and limitations: The study found clones above 20 RNA copies held over 98% of effector molecules and under 1% in naive cells.

Turning to this clonotype: Its antigen is as yet unknown.

Using its own MiXCR run on the PCR reads, TCRdb lists one record per CDR3 protein. The sample carries hundreds of thousands of distinct CDR3 sequences, approximately 24% recorded once. Germline CDR1 and CDR2: LGHDT and YNNKEL (reference sequence). The CDR3 is made up of 17 amino acids. V lost 4 bases and J 4 bases, leaving 19 bases between the germline ends. The chain recombines TRBV3-1 with TRBJ2-2; the D is unclear. The TCR was taken from a human donor in good health. Some libraries in this study had Jurkat cell RNA spiked in. Sequencing input: naive CD8+ T cells from blood, with Jurkat cell RNA spiked in. Subset meaning: FACS-sorted CD8+CD4-CCR7+CD45RA+ naive T cells. CDR3 sequence (DNA): TGTGCCAGCAGCCCGACGGGCCAAAAAGGGCGCACCGGGGAGCTGTTTTTT. It yields the protein CASSPTGQKGRTGELFF.